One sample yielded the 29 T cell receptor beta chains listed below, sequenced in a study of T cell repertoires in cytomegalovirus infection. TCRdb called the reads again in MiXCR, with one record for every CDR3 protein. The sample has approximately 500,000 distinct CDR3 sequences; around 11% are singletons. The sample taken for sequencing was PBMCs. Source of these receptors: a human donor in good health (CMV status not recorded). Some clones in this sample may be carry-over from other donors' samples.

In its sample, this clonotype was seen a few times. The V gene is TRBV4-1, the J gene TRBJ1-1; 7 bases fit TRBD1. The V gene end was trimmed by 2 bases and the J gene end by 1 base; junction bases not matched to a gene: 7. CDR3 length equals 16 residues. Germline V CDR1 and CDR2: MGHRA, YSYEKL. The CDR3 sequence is CASSQPLRTGNTEAFF. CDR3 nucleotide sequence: TGCGCCAGCAGCCAACCACTACGGACAGGGAACACTGAAGCTTTCTTT.

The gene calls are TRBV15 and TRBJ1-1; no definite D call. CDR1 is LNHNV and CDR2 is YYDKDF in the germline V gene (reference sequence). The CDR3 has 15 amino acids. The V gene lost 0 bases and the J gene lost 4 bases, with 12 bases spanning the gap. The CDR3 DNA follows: TGTGCCACCAGCAGAGATCTCCCGGGTTCCACTGAAGCTTTCTTT. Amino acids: CATSRDLPGSTEAFF.

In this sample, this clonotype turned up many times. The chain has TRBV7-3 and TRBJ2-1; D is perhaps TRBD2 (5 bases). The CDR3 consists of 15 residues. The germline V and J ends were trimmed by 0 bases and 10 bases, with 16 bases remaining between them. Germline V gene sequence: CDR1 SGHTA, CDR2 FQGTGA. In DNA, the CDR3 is TGTGCCAGCAGCTTAACGCGGGCCCCCTCAGGAGAGCAGTTCTTC. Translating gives CASSLTRAPSGEQFF. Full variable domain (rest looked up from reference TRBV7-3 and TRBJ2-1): GAGVSQTPSNKVTEKGKYVELRCDPISGHTALYWYRQSLGQGPEFLIYFQGTGAADDSGLPNDRFFAVRPEGSVSTLKIQRTERGDSAVYLCASSLTRAPSGEQFFGPGTRLTVL.

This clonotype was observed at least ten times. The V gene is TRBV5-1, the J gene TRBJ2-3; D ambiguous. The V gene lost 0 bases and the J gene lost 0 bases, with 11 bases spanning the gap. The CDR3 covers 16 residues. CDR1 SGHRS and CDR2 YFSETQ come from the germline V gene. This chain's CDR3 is CASSLANYRSTDTQYF. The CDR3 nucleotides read TGCGCCAGCAGCTTGGCGAACTATCGTAGCACAGATACGCAGTATTTT.

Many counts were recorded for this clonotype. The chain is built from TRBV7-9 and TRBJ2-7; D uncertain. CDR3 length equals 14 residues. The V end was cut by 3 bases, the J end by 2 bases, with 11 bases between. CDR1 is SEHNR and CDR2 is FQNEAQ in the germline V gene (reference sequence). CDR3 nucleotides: TGTGCCAGCAGCTTGGTGGACGGAGCCTACGAGCAGTACTTC. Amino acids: CASSLVDGAYEQYF.

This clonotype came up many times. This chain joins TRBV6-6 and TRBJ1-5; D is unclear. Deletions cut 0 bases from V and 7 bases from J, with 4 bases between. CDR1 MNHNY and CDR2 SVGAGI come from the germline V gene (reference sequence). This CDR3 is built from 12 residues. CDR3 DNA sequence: TGTGCCAGCAGTTACTCGAGCCAGCCCCAGCATTTT. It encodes CASSYSSQPQHF.

The CDR3 coding sequence is TGTGCCACCCGTCCCGGGACAGGGGGCGGCACTGAAGCTTTCTTT. It specifies CATRPGTGGGTEAFF. The chain carries TRBV15 and TRBJ1-1; 12 nucleotides line up with TRBD1. V lost 8 bases and J lost 4; bases outside the gene matches: 8. The CDR3 has 15 residues. The V gene's germline CDR1 is LNHNV and CDR2 YYDKDF (reference sequence).

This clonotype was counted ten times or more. The CDR3 loop is CASSLVRPAGEKLFF. In nucleotides, the CDR3 is TGTGCCAGCAGCTTAGTGAGACCCGCCGGAGAAAAACTGTTTTTT. V and J are TRBV7-9 and TRBJ1-4; D is ambiguous. V dropped 1 base and J dropped 8 bases, with 14 bases sitting between them. There are 15 residues in the CDR3. The germline V gene has CDR1 SEHNR and CDR2 FQNEAQ (reference sequence).

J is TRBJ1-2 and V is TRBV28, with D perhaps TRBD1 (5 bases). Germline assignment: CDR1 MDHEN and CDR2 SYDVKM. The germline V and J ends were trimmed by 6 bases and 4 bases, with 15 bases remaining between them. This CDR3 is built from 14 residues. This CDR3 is CASSPAPGGYGYTF. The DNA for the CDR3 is TGTGCCAGCAGCCCTGCCCCCGGGGGCTATGGCTACACCTTC.

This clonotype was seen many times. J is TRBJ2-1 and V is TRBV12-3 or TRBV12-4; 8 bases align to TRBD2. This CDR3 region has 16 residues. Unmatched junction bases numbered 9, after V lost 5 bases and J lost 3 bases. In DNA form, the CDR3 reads TGTGCCAGCAGTCCGCCCGTAGCGGGACTCTACAATGAGCAGTTCTTC. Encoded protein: CASSPPVAGLYNEQFF.

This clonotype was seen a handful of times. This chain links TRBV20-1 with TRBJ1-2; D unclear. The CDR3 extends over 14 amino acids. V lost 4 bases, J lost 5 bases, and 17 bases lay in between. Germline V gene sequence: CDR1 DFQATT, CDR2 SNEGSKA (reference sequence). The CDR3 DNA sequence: TGCAGTGCTACCTCGGGGTACCAACAGTATGGCTACACCTTC. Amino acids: CSATSGYQQYGYTF.

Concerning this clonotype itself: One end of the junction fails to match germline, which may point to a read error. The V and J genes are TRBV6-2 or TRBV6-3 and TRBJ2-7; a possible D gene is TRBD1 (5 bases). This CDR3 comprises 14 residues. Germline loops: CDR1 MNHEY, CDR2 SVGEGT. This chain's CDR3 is CASSYISQGDERYF. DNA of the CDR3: TGTGCCAGCAGTTACATTAGTCAGGGTGATGAGCGGTACTTC.

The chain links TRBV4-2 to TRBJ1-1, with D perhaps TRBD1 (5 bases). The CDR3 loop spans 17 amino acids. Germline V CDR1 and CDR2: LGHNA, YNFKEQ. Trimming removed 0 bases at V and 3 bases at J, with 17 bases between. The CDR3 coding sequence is TGTGCCAGCAGCCAAGATTCGTCCGGGACCTCGGACACTGAAGCTTTCTTT. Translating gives CASSQDSSGTSDTEAFF.

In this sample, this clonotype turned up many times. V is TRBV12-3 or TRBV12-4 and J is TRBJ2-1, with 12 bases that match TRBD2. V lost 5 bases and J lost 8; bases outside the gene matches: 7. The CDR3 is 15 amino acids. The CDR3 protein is CASSTTSGSADEQFF. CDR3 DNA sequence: TGTGCCAGCAGTACGACTAGCGGGAGTGCCGATGAGCAGTTCTTC.

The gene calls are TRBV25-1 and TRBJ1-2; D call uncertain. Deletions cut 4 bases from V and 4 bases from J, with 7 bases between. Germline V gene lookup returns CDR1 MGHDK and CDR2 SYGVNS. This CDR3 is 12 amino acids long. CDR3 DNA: TGTGCCAGCAGTGTAGGGAGCTATGGCTACACCTTC. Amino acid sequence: CASSVGSYGYTF.

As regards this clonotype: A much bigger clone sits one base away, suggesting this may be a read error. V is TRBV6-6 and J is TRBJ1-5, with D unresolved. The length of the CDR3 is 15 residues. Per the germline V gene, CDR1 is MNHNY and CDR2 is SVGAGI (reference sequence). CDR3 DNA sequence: TGTGCCAGCGGTTACGGCCGTCTTAGCAATCAGCCCCAGCATTTT. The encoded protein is CASGYGRLSNQPQHF.

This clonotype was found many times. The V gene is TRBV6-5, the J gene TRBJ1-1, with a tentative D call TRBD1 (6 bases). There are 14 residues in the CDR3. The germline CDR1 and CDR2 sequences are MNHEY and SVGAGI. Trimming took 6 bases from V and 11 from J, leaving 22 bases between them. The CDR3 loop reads CASRQGRDTGGAFF. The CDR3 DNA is TGTGCCAGCAGACAAGGACGGGACACCGGAGGGGCTTTCTTT.

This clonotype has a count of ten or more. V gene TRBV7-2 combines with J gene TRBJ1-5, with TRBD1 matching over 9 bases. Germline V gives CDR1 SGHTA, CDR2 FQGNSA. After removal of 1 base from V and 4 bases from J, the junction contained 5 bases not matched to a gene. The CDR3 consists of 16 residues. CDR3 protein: CASSLELTGGNQPQHF. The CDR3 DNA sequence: TGTGCCAGCAGCTTAGAGTTGACAGGGGGGAATCAGCCCCAGCATTTT.

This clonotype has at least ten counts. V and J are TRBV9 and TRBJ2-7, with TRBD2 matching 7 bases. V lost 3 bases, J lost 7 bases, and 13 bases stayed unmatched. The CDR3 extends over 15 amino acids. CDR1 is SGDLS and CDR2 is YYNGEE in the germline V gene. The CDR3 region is CASSGGGAGVKEQYF. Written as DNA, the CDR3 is TGTGCCAGCAGCGGGGGCGGGGCGGGAGTAAAAGAGCAGTACTTC.

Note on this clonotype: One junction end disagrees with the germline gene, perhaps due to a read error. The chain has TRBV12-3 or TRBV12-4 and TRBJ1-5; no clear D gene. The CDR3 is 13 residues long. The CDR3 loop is CANSPDPNKPQHF. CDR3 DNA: TGTGCCAACAGTCCAGACCCCAATAAGCCCCAGCATTTT.

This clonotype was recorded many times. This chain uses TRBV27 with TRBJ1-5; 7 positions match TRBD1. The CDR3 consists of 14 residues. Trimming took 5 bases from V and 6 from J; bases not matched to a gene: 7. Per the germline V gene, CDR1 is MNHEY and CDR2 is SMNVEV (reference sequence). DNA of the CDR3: TGTGCCAGCAGTCTCCAGGGGGAATTTCAGCCCCAGCATTTT. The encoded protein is CASSLQGEFQPQHF.

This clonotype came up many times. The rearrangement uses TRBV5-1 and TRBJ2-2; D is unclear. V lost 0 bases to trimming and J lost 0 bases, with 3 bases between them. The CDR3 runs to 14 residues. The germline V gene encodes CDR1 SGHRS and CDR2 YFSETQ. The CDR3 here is CASSLGANTGELFF. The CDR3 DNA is TGCGCCAGCAGCTTGGGGGCGAACACCGGGGAGCTGTTTTTT.

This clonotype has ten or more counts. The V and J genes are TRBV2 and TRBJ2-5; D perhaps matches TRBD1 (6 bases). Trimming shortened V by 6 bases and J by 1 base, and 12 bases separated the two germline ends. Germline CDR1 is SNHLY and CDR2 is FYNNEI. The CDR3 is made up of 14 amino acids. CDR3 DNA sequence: TGTGCCAGCAGGAGGACAGAGTTCCAAGAGACCCAGTACTTC. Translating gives CASRRTEFQETQYF.

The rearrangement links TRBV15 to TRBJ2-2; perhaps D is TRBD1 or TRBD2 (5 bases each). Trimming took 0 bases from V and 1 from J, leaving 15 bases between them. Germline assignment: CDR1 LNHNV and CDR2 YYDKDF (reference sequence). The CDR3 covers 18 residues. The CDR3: CATSRDRGVGWNTGELFF. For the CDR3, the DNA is TGTGCCACCAGCAGAGATCGAGGGGTGGGATGGAACACCGGGGAGCTGTTTTTT.

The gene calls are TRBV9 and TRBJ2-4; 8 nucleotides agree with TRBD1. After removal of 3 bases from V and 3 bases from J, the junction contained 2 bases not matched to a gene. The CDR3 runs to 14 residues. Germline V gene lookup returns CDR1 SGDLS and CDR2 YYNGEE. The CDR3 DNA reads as TGTGCCAGCAGCGCAGGGGGCAGCAAAAACATTCAGTACTTC. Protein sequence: CASSAGGSKNIQYF.

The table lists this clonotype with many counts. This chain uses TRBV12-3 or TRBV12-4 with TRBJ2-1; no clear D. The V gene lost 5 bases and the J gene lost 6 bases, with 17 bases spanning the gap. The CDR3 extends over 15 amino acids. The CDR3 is CASSPGLQVGNEQFF. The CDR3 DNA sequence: TGTGCCAGCAGTCCCGGTTTGCAAGTCGGCAATGAGCAGTTCTTC.

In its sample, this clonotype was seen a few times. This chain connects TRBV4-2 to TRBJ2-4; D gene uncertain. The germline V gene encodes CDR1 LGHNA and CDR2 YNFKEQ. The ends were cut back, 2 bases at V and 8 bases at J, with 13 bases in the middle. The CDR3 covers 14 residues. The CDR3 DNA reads TGTGCCAGCAGCCAAAGCCCAGGCTGGGACATTCAGTACTTC. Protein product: CASSQSPGWDIQYF.

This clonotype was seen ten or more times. CDR3 DNA: TGTGCCAGTGAACTTAAAACCCTCGGACAGGGGGGAGAAGCTTTCTTT. This translates into CASELKTLGQGGEAFF. V is TRBV19 and J is TRBJ1-1, with 10 bases aligning to TRBD1. There are 16 residues in the CDR3. V trimming: 8 bases; J trimming: 8 bases; junction bases outside the gene matches: 17. Germline V gives CDR1 LNHDA, CDR2 SQIVND (reference sequence).

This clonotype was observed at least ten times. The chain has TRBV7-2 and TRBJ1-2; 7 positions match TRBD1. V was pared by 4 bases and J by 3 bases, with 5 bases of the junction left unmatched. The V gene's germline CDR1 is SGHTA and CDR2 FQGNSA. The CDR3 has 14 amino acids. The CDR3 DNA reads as TGTGCCAGCAGCTACCGGGACAGTCACTATGGCTACACCTTC. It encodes CASSYRDSHYGYTF. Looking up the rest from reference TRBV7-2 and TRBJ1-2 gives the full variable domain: GAGVSQSPSNKVTEKGKDVELRCDPISGHTALYWYRQSLGQGLEFLIYFQGNSAPDKSGLPSDRFSAERTGGSVSTLTIQRTQQEDSAVYLCASSYRDSHYGYTFGSGTRLTVV.